This is a list of T cell receptor beta chains from one sample in a study of OX40 agonist ivuxolimab in advanced cancers. TCRdb's copy holds only in-frame clones and misses some; the assay was immunoSEQ multiplex PCR. Among tens of thousands of clones listed, roughly 90% were seen once. Sequencing was performed on CD4+ or CD8+ T cells sorted from blood, taken in a trial of the OX40 agonist ivuxolimab. These receptors were obtained from an adult with an advanced solid tumor such as melanoma, head and neck, liver or kidney cancer. CDR3s include the opening cysteine and the closing phenylalanine or tryptophan. The D gene is left open where the match is weak. Clone size is stated in some rows and not others, as once, few, many or a class when expanded.

D,length,V,size,J,CDR3,DNA
.,15,TRBV9,.,TRBJ1-2,CASSEGGGNNYGYTF,TGTGCCAGCAGCGAGGGAGGCGGTAATAACTATGGCTACACCTTC
.,14,TRBV27,.,TRBJ2-3,CASSPQGIGDTQYF,TGTGCCAGCAGTCCCCAGGGGATAGGAGATACGCAGTATTTT
TRBD2,16,TRBV9,.,TRBJ2-3,CASSAGLAGSTDTQYF,TGTGCCAGCAGCGCCGGACTAGCGGGAAGCACAGATACGCAGTATTTT
TRBD1,15,TRBV29-1,.,TRBJ2-7,CSVVPTGLGYHEQYF,TGCAGCGTTGTCCCGACAGGGCTGGGTTACCACGAGCAGTACTTC
TRBD2,14,TRBV7-6,.,TRBJ2-7,CASSSSSGSYEQYF,TGTGCCAGCAGCTCAAGTAGCGGGAGTTACGAGCAGTACTTC
.,12,TRBV7-5,.,TRBJ2-7,CASSFQGDEQYF,TGTGCCAGCAGCTTCCAGGGCGACGAGCAGTACTTC
.,13,TRBV6-1,once,TRBJ1-2,CASSEAADYGYTF,TGTGCCAGCAGTGAAGCGGCGGACTATGGCTACACCTTC
TRBD1,14,TRBV11-2,once,TRBJ2-7,CASMTGTGIYEQYF,TGTGCCAGCATGACCGGGACAGGGATATACGAGCAGTACTTC
TRBD1,17,TRBV2,.,TRBJ2-1,CASRGKTGQGARNEQFF,TGTGCCAGCAGGGGGAAAACGGGACAGGGGGCGCGAAATGAGCAGTTCTTC
.,14,TRBV11-3,few,TRBJ2-7,CASSLTGLTYEQYF,TGTGCCAGCAGCCTAACAGGGCTTACCTACGAGCAGTACTTC
.,12,TRBV25-1,.,TRBJ2-7,CASSFTEFEQYF,TGTGCCAGCAGTTTTACAGAGTTCGAGCAGTACTTC
TRBD2,16,TRBV7-2,.,TRBJ2-4,CASSQGLAGDKNIQYF,TGTGCCAGCAGCCAAGGACTAGCGGGCGATAAAAACATTCAGTACTTC
TRBD1,17,TRBV13,.,TRBJ1-1,CASSQTRDREPNTEAFF,TGTGCCAGCAGCCAAACCCGGGACAGGGAACCGAACACTGAAGCTTTCTTT
TRBD2,17,TRBV7-6,.,TRBJ2-7,CASSLNPPTSGNYEQYF,TGTGCCAGCAGCTTAAACCCACCGACTAGCGGAAACTACGAGCAGTACTTC
.,15,TRBV2,.,TRBJ1-4,CASSEASGKNEKLFF,TGTGCCAGCAGTGAAGCGTCAGGCAAAAATGAAAAACTGTTTTTT
TRBD2,16,TRBV2,.,TRBJ2-5,CASSDHPGRESGTQYF,TGTGCCAGCAGTGACCACCCAGGGCGGGAGAGTGGGACCCAGTACTTC
.,11,TRBV28,.,TRBJ2-1,CASSPGLEQFF,TGTGCCAGCAGTCCTGGACTGGAGCAGTTCTTC
.,12,TRBV5-6,medium-sized,TRBJ2-3,CASSLITDTQYF,TGTGCCAGCAGCCTCATCACAGATACGCAGTATTTT
TRBD1,15,TRBV5-1,.,TRBJ1-1,CASSGTGVMNTEAFF,TGCGCCAGCAGCGGGACAGGAGTCATGAACACTGAAGCTTTCTTT
TRBD1,14,TRBV7-9,once,TRBJ1-2,CASSLGPGGYGYTF,TGTGCTAGCAGCTTAGGCCCAGGGGGTTATGGCTACACCTTC
.,14,TRBV2,.,TRBJ1-5,CASSEEFVNQPQHF,TGTGCCAGCAGTGAAGAGTTCGTGAATCAGCCCCAGCATTTT
TRBD2,17,TRBV14,.,TRBJ2-5,CAGTSGGRNIDQETQYF,TGTGCCGGGACTAGCGGGGGACGAAATATAGACCAAGAGACCCAGTACTTC
.,13,TRBV11-2,.,TRBJ1-1,CASSFLKNTEAFF,TGTGCCAGCAGCTTCCTCAAGAACACTGAAGCTTTCTTT
.,13,TRBV27,.,TRBJ1-5,CASSLSDNQPQHF,TGTGCCAGCAGTTTATCAGACAATCAGCCCCAGCATTTT
.,12,TRBV11-2,.,TRBJ2-7,CASSSHSYEQYF,TGTGCCAGCAGCTCCCATAGCTACGAGCAGTACTTC
.,15,TRBV6-5,.,TRBJ1-3,CASSYSAGRGNTIYF,TGTGCCAGCAGTTACTCCGCAGGGCGAGGAAACACCATATATTTT
TRBD1,15,TRBV7-9,.,TRBJ2-1,CASSGPDRGRDEQFF,TGTGCCAGCAGCGGTCCAGACAGGGGAAGGGATGAGCAGTTCTTC